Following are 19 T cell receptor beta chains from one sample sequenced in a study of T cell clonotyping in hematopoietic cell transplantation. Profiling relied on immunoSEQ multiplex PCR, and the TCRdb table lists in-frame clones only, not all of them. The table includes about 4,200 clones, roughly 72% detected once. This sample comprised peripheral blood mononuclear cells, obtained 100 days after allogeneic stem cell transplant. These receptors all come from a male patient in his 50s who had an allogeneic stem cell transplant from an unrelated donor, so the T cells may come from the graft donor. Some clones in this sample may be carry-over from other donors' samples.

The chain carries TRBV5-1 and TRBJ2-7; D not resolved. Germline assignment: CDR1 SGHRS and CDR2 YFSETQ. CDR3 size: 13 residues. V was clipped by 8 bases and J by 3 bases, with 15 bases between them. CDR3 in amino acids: CASGQVMGYEQYF. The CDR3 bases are TGCGCCAGTGGGCAAGTCATGGGCTACGAGCAGTACTTC.

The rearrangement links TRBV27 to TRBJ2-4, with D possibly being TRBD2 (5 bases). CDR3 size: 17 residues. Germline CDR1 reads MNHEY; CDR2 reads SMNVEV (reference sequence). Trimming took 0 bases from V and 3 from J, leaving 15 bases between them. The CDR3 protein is CASSLSRVTGYKNIQYF. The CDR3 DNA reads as TGTGCCAGCAGTTTATCGAGGGTGACGGGGTACAAAAACATTCAGTACTTC.

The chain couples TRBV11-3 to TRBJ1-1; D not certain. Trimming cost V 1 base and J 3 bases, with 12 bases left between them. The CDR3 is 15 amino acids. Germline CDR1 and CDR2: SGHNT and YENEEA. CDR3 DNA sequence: TGTGCCAGCAGCTTAGGACCGGTTGGATACACTGAAGCTTTCTTT. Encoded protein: CASSLGPVGYTEAFF.

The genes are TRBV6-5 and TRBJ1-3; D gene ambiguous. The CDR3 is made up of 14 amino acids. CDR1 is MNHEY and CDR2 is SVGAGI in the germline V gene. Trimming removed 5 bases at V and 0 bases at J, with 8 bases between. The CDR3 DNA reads TGTGCCAGCAGTACAGCTAGCTCTGGAAACACCATATATTTT. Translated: CASSTASSGNTIYF.

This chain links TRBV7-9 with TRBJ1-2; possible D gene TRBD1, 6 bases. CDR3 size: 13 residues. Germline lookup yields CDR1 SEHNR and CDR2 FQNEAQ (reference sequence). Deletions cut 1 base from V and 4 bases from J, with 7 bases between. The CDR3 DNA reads TGTGCCAGCAGCTTAGGACAGGTCTATGGCTACACCTTC. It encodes CASSLGQVYGYTF.

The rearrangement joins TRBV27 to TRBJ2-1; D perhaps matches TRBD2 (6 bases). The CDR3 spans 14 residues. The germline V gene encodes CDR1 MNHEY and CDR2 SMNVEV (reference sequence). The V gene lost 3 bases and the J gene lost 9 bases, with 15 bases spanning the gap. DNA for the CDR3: TGTGCCAGCAGTTTCCGGGGGAGCGTCTTTGAGCAGTTCTTC. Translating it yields CASSFRGSVFEQFF.

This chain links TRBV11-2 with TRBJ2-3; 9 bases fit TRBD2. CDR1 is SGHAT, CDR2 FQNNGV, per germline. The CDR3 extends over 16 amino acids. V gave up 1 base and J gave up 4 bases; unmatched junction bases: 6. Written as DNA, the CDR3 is TGTGCCAGCAGCTTAGCGGGGCTAGCGGGGTCAGATACGCAGTATTTT. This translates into CASSLAGLAGSDTQYF. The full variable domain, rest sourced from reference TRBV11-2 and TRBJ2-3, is EAGVAQSPRYKIIEKRQSVAFWCNPISGHATLYWYQQILGQGPKLLIQFQNNGVVDDSQLPKDRFSAERLKGVDSTLKIQPAKLEDSAVYLCASSLAGLAGSDTQYFGPGTRLTVL.

The CDR3 DNA is TGTGCCAGCAGCACGGGACAGGGGTGGACAGATACGCAGTATTTT. This codes for CASSTGQGWTDTQYF. This rearrangement joins TRBV9 to TRBJ2-3; 10 bases agree with TRBD1. Germline CDR1 reads SGDLS; CDR2 reads YYNGEE. The CDR3 extends over 15 amino acids. The ends lost 4 bases at V and 3 bases at J; junction bases unmatched: 5.

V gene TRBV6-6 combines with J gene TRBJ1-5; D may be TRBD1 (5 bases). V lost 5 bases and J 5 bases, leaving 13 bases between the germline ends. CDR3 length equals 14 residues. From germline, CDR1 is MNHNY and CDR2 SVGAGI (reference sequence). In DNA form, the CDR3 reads TGTGCCAGCAGTCCTAGGGACCGTGATCAGCCCCAGCATTTT. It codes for CASSPRDRDQPQHF.

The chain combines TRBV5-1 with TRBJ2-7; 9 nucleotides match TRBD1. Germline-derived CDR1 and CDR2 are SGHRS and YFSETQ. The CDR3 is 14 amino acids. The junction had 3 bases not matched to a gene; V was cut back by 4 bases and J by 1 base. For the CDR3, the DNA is TGCGCCAGCAGCGCCGGGACAGGGTCCTACGAGCAGTACTTC. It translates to CASSAGTGSYEQYF.

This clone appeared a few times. The CDR3 loop is CASSLVGLTNTGELFF. The CDR3 DNA sequence: TGTGCCAGCAGCTTGGTAGGCCTTACCAACACCGGGGAGCTGTTTTTT. This chain uses TRBV5-8 with TRBJ2-2; D ambiguous. Deletions cut 0 bases from V and 2 bases from J, with 11 bases between. Germline values: CDR1 SGHTS, CDR2 YDEGEE. There are 16 residues in the CDR3.

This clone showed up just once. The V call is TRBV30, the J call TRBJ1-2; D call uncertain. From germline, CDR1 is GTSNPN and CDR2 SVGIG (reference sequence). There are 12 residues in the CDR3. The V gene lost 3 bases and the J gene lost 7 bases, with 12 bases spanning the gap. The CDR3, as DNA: TGTGCCTGGAGCCCTCTTGAGGGTGGCTACACCTTC. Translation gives CAWSPLEGGYTF.

CDR3 region: CASGQEISGANVLTF. Written as DNA, the CDR3 is TGTGCCAGCGGACAGGAAATCTCTGGGGCCAACGTCCTGACTTTC. The V and J genes are TRBV2 and TRBJ2-6, with TRBD1 matching 7 bases. V lost 8 bases and J lost 0; bases outside the gene matches: 4. Germline lookup yields CDR1 SNHLY and CDR2 FYNNEI. This CDR3 comprises 15 residues. The entire variable domain, with the rest obtained from reference TRBV2 and TRBJ2-6, is as follows: EPEVTQTPSHQVTQMGQEVILRCVPISNHLYFYWYRQILGQKVEFLVSFYNNEISEKSEIFDDQFSVERPDGSNFTLKIRSTKLEDSAMYFCASGQEISGANVLTFGAGSRLTVL.

The CDR3 bases are TGCAGCGTTGAAGATCTGAAGGGGAACACTGAAGCTTTCTTT. This translates into CSVEDLKGNTEAFF. The V call is TRBV29-1, the J call TRBJ1-1; D not certain. CDR3 length equals 14 residues. The V gene's germline CDR1 is SQVTM and CDR2 ANQGSEA. Trimming shortened V by 0 bases and J by 1 base, and 9 bases separated the two germline ends.

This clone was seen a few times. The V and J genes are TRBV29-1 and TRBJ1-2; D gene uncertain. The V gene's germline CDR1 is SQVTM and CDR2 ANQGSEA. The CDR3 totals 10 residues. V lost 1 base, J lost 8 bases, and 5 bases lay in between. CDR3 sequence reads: CSVEGFGYTF. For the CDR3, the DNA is TGCAGCGTTGAAGGGTTCGGCTACACCTTC.

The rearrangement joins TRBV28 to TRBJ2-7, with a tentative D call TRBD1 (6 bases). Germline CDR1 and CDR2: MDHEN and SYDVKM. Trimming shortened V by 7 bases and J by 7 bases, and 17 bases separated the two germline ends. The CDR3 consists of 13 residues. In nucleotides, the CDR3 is TGTGCCAGCACCGTACAAACAGGGCTTGAGCAGTACTTC. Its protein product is CASTVQTGLEQYF.

For the CDR3, the DNA is TGTGCCAGCAGGGAACCGGGAAGGGGCTACACCTTC. Residues: CASREPGRGYTF. J is TRBJ1-2 and V is TRBV6-5; D gene unclear. Germline lookup yields CDR1 MNHEY and CDR2 SVGAGI. The V gene lost 6 bases and the J gene lost 8 bases, with 13 bases spanning the gap. CDR3 length: 12 amino acids.

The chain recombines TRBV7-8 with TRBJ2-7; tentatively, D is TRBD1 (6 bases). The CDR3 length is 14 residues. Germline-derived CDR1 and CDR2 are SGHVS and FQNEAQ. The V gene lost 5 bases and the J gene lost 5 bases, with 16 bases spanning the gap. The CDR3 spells CASSKLQGSDEQYF. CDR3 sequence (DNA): TGTGCCAGCAGCAAATTACAGGGCTCAGACGAGCAGTACTTC.

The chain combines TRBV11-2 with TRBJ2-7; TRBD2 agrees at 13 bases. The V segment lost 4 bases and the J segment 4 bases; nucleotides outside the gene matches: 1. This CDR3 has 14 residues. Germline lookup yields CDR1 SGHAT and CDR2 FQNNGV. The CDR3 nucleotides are TGTGCCAGCAGCTCGGGACTAGCGGGGTACGAGCAGTACTTC. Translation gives CASSSGLAGYEQYF.